One and the same sample provided the 2 T cell receptor beta chains below, sequenced in a study of post-analysis software for immune sequencing data. These receptors have no known antigen. Study observations and caveats: Higher frequency in patients than in controls was seen for roughly 5 TRBV segments, with TRBV5-6, TRBV5-1 and TRBV20-1 among them.

Each TCR beta cDNA library carried unique molecular identifiers. TCRdb recomputed calls from the PCR reads with MiXCR, one row per CDR3 protein. The sample includes around 500,000 distinct CDR3 sequences, 30% to 40% seen only once; the top ten take about 5.6%. The source material was blood. These receptors were collected from a girl under 18 with multiple sclerosis.

J is TRBJ1-2 and V is TRBV18, with D unclear. The CDR3 covers 13 residues. V was clipped by 3 bases and J by 6 bases, with 11 bases between them. Germline lookup yields CDR1 KGHSH and CDR2 LQKENI. As DNA, the CDR3 is TGTGCCAGCTCACCGGACTATAGGGATGGCTACACCTTC. Amino acid sequence: CASSPDYRDGYTF.

This clonotype was counted only a few times. The chain has TRBV7-9 and TRBJ1-6, with TRBD1 matching 11 bases. The CDR3 spans 16 residues. V shed 3 bases and J 8 bases; nucleotides not matched to a gene: 6. The germline V gene encodes CDR1 SEHNR and CDR2 FQNEAQ (reference sequence). Written as DNA, the CDR3 is TGTGCCAGCAGCTTCCTCGCGGGACAGGGGGATTCACCCCTCCACTTT. Protein sequence: CASSFLAGQGDSPLHF.